Given below is one T cell receptor beta chain in context. Its specificity is not known. Thyroid ultrasound and orbital computed tomography, with clinical symptoms and serum thyroxine and TRAb, informed diagnoses. The sample is drawn from a study of T cells in Graves' hyperthyroidism and ophthalmopathy. About the research overall: Before treatment of any kind, peripheral blood was taken at initial diagnosis. General observations from the study: Blood samples included most of the expanded thyroid clonotypes exceeding 0.001.

In germline, CDR1 is SGHVS, CDR2 FNYEAQ. The CDR3 has 17 residues. V lost 5 bases and J lost 1, with 20 bases in between. RNA transcripts gave rise to amplified TCR beta CDR3 regions. During a first-round RT-PCR of the TCR CDR3, the HTBI primer set was used. Each CDR3 protein is one row after TCRdb ran MiXCR on the multiplex PCR reads. The data show just under 750,000 distinct CDR3 sequences, approximately 40% seen once. The specimen was blood. The chain uses TRBV7-6 and TRBJ1-2, with D perhaps TRBD1 (5 bases). This receptor was taken from a woman aged 40 to 49 with Graves' hyperthyroidism. This chain's CDR3 is CASSKTGTLGFNYGYTF. In nucleotides, the CDR3 is TGTGCCAGCAGCAAAACCGGGACTCTGGGTTTTAACTATGGCTACACCTTC.